This T cell receptor beta chain was profiled in a study of cytomegalovirus exposure and HLA in healthy donors. The V and J ends lost 0 bases and 8 bases, in that order; junction bases with no gene match: 12. CDR3 length: 17 amino acids. The germline gives CDR1 LNHDA, CDR2 SQIVND (reference sequence). 60 Vbeta and 13 Jbeta primers were used in PCR. Clones were read by immunoSEQ multiplex PCR, and TCRdb kept only the in-frame ones, dropping some. The sample shows approximately 100,000 clones, around 10% of them seen only once. The sequenced material came from PBMCs. This chain connects TRBV19 to TRBJ1-4; 7 nucleotides align to TRBD1. The source is a man between 50 and 59 years old in good health and CMV-seropositive. The CDR3 here is CASSIEADRPQPEKLFF. CDR3 nucleotides: TGTGCCAGTAGTATAGAGGCGGACAGGCCACAACCGGAAAAACTGTTTTTT.